This record looks at one TCR beta chain sequence and its context. This specimen belongs to a study of blood T cell repertoires in COVID-19. Study-level background: Specimens from acute and convalescent COVID-19 originated in the United States, Italy and Spain.

V lost 7 bases and J lost 6, with 15 bases in between. Germline V gene lookup returns CDR1 MNHEY and CDR2 SVGAGI. CDR3 length equals 13 residues. Produced via immunoSEQ multiplex PCR; TCRdb's table is partial and in-frame only. The sample shows approximately 500,000 clones, about 88% of them seen only once. Sequencing was performed on peripheral blood. This TCR came from a woman aged 50 to 60 with COVID-19, enrolled during active disease. V and J are TRBV6-5 and TRBJ1-2; D not resolved. The CDR3 DNA sequence: TGTGCCAGCACCCGGGAAGGGATACATGGCTACACCTTC. Its translation is CASTREGIHGYTF.